These 17 T cell receptor beta chains were all obtained from the same sample, sequenced in a study of cytomegalovirus exposure and HLA in healthy donors. Using immunoSEQ multiplex PCR, the repertoire was profiled, and TCRdb retains in-frame clones only, with some absent. The sample yields about 120,000 clones, approximately 90% seen once. Sequenced input: PBMCs. These receptor sequences come from a woman younger than 30 in good health and CMV-seropositive.

The rearrangement uses TRBV6-6 and TRBJ1-5, with 10 nucleotides matching TRBD1. This CDR3 contains 15 residues. The J segment lost 2 bases and the V segment lost 5 bases, leaving 3 bases of the junction unmatched. Germline lookup yields CDR1 MNHNY and CDR2 SVGAGI (reference sequence). The CDR3 DNA is TGTGCCAGCAGTGATGGACAGGGGGGCAATCAGCCCCAGCATTTT. Translated: CASSDGQGGNQPQHF.

J is TRBJ1-4 and V is TRBV27, with D possibly being TRBD1 (6 bases). The CDR3 spans 17 residues. Trimming took off 4 bases at V and 7 bases at J, with 22 bases between the two ends. Germline loops: CDR1 MNHEY, CDR2 SMNVEV (reference sequence). The CDR3 loop is CASSSRRGGIRFEKLFF. The CDR3 DNA reads as TGTGCCAGCAGTTCCCGGCGGGGGGGCATTAGGTTTGAAAAACTGTTTTTT.

J is TRBJ1-1 and V is TRBV7-9; TRBD1 matches 12 bases. CDR1 SEHNR and CDR2 FQNEAQ come from the germline V gene (reference sequence). The CDR3 covers 15 residues. The junction had 10 bases not matched to a gene; V was cut back by 8 bases and J by 6 bases. CDR3 residues: CASRVGQGASAEAFF. As DNA, the CDR3 is TGTGCCAGCCGCGTGGGACAGGGGGCATCTGCTGAAGCTTTCTTT.

This sequence joins TRBV5-1 and TRBJ1-3, with TRBD1 matching over 8 bases. The CDR3 sequence is 15 residues long. V shed 4 bases, J shed 3 bases, and the junction held 6 bases outside the gene matches. CDR1 is SGHRS and CDR2 is YFSETQ in the germline V gene. The CDR3 region is CASSASGQGGNTIYF. CDR3 bases: TGCGCCAGCAGCGCTTCCGGACAGGGTGGAAACACCATATATTTT.

The chain recombines TRBV5-6 with TRBJ1-2; D call uncertain. Germline lookup yields CDR1 SGHDT and CDR2 YYEEEE. Trimming took off 2 bases at V and 7 bases at J, with 15 bases between the two ends. The CDR3 is 14 amino acids. The CDR3 spells CASSFRISTSGYTF. DNA of the CDR3: TGTGCCAGCAGCTTTCGTATATCGACAAGTGGCTACACCTTC.

V is TRBV11-2 and J is TRBJ1-3, with 8 bases fitting TRBD1. J gave up 8 bases and V 5 bases, and 11 bases lay outside the gene matches. Germline V CDR1 and CDR2: SGHAT, FQNNGV. The CDR3 extends over 15 amino acids. The CDR3 spells CASSRGQGGGYTIYF. CDR3 in DNA: TGTGCCAGCAGCCGTGGACAGGGAGGGGGGTACACCATATATTTT.

The chain employs TRBV14 and TRBJ1-4; a possible D gene is TRBD1 (6 bases). In germline, CDR1 is SGHDN, CDR2 FVKESK. The CDR3 extends over 12 amino acids. Trimming removed 3 bases from V and 10 bases from J, with 9 bases in between. The CDR3 coding sequence is TGTGCCAGCAGCCATGAAGGGGGAAAACTGTTTTTT. Its translation: CASSHEGGKLFF.

V is TRBV15 and J is TRBJ2-7; 9 bases agree with TRBD2. In germline, CDR1 is LNHNV, CDR2 YYDKDF (reference sequence). The CDR3 runs to 15 residues. Germline trimming cut 8 bases from V and 4 bases from J; bases unmatched to any gene: 12. CDR3 amino acids: CATGAGAGGQYEQYF. The CDR3 region has the DNA TGTGCCACCGGCGCGGGCGCGGGAGGGCAATACGAGCAGTACTTC.

V usage is TRBV11-2 and J usage is TRBJ2-2; D remains unclear. Between the trimmed V and J ends, which lost 5 bases and 2 bases, there was a span of 6 bases. The CDR3 is made up of 13 amino acids. The germline CDR1 and CDR2 sequences are SGHAT and FQNNGV. CDR3 amino acids: CASSPSNTGELFF. The CDR3, as DNA: TGTGCCAGCAGCCCTTCTAACACCGGGGAGCTGTTTTTT.

This clone has only one observation. V is TRBV10-1 and J is TRBJ2-3; D unresolved. CDR1 and CDR2 (germline): WNHNN, SYGVQD (reference sequence). The CDR3 loop spans 15 amino acids. The V end was cut by 10 bases, the J end by 1 base, with 18 bases between. DNA for the CDR3: TGCGCCACCTACGACACCTCGTCCGGCACAGATACGCAGTATTTT. Its protein is CATYDTSSGTDTQYF.

This chain connects TRBV15 to TRBJ1-4; TRBD1 matches 8 bases. Trimming cost V 0 bases and J 10 bases; bases outside gene matches: 4. Germline values: CDR1 LNHNV, CDR2 YYDKDF (reference sequence). The CDR3 extends over 14 amino acids. CDR3 DNA sequence: TGTGCCACCAGCAGAGATCAGGGGGCGGCAAAACTGTTTTTT. This codes for CATSRDQGAAKLFF.

The V gene is TRBV5-6, the J gene TRBJ2-6; D is possibly TRBD1 (5 bases). Trimming stripped 5 bases from V and 0 bases from J, with 18 bases between. Germline-derived CDR1 and CDR2 are SGHDT and YYEEEE. The CDR3 runs to 18 residues. This chain's CDR3 is CASSPISGPYSGANVLTF. In DNA form, the CDR3 reads TGTGCCAGCAGTCCTATTTCAGGGCCCTACTCTGGGGCCAACGTCCTGACTTTC.

The V call is TRBV10-3, the J call TRBJ1-1; TRBD1 matches 7 bases. The CDR3 runs to 15 residues. The V and J ends lost 2 bases and 10 bases, in that order; junction bases with no gene match: 13. Germline CDR1 and CDR2: ENHRY and SYGVKD. Written as DNA, the CDR3 is TGTGCCATCAGTGAGACCTTGACAGGGTGGTCTTTAGCTTTCTTT. This codes for CAISETLTGWSLAFF.

The chain links TRBV19 to TRBJ1-2; tentatively, D is TRBD1 (5 bases). The V gene lost 5 bases and the J gene lost 7 bases, with 14 bases spanning the gap. The CDR3 spans 13 residues. Germline CDR1 and CDR2: LNHDA and SQIVND (reference sequence). This CDR3 is CASSGRTYPGYTF. The CDR3 nucleotides read TGTGCCAGTAGTGGCCGGACATATCCTGGCTACACCTTC.

This chain links TRBV4-1 with TRBJ2-4, with unresolved D. Germline-derived CDR1 and CDR2 are MGHRA and YSYEKL. Between the trimmed V and J ends, which lost 0 bases and 0 bases, there was a span of 12 bases. The CDR3 loop spans 17 amino acids. CDR3 sequence reads: CASSQEGSAQAKNIQYF. The CDR3 DNA sequence: TGCGCCAGCAGCCAAGAAGGCTCAGCGCAAGCCAAAAACATTCAGTACTTC.

V usage is TRBV7-6 and J usage is TRBJ2-2; D uncertain. V lost 1 base to trimming and J lost 6 bases, with 21 bases between them. Germline CDR1 and CDR2: SGHVS and FNYEAQ. The CDR3 spans 18 residues. In nucleotides, the CDR3 is TGTGCCAGCAGCTTAGACACCAGGCAGAGTCCCATGGCCGGGGAGCTGTTTTTT. Translation: CASSLDTRQSPMAGELFF.

The chain joins TRBV11-1 to TRBJ1-4, with D perhaps TRBD1 (6 bases). CDR1 is SGHAT, CDR2 FQDESV, per germline (reference sequence). V dropped 2 bases and J dropped 0 bases, with 13 bases sitting between them. CDR3 length equals 17 residues. The DNA of the CDR3 is TGTGCCAGCAGCTTACGACTCGACAGGTCAACTAATGAAAAACTGTTTTTT. Residues: CASSLRLDRSTNEKLFF.